This T cell receptor (beta chain) came from a study of Graves' ophthalmopathy and Graves' hyperthyroidism. V lost 1 base and J lost 7, with 17 bases in between. This CDR3 comprises 15 residues. Ophthalmopathy donors' eye disease showed moderate-to-severe activity, CAS of at least 3, NOSPECS of at least 4 and duration under 3 months. In its sample, this clonotype was seen many times. Amplifying from RNA transcripts, the study obtained TCR beta CDR3 regions. HTBI-primed first-round RT-PCR preceded second-round multiplex PCR. TCRdb processed the multiplex PCR reads anew with MiXCR; each CDR3 protein has one entry. The sample consists of around 600,000 distinct CDR3 sequences, just over 40% of them appearing once.

The sequence was collected from an adult man with Graves' ophthalmopathy. This chain links TRBV12-3 or TRBV12-4 with TRBJ2-7; D may be TRBD1 (6 bases). Specimen: peripheral blood. CDR3 nucleotide sequence: TGTGCCAGCAGTTTAGGCCAGGGGCGAAGTGAGGAGCAGTACTTC. As protein: CASSLGQGRSEEQYF.